These 25 T cell receptor beta chains share one sample of origin, sequenced in a study of cytomegalovirus exposure and HLA in healthy donors. The PCR used 60 Vbeta and 13 Jbeta primers. Sequencing was performed with immunoSEQ multiplex PCR; in TCRdb, only in-frame clones are kept and a portion is missing. This sample has about 78,000 clones; 72% occur once, and the top ten carry around 10%. Sequencing was performed on PBMCs. The source of these receptors is a woman between 35 and 50 years old in good health and CMV-seropositive.

The genes are TRBV30 and TRBJ2-1, with 12 bases aligning to TRBD2. Germline assignment: CDR1 GTSNPN and CDR2 SVGIG (reference sequence). The length of the CDR3 is 15 residues. The V segment lost 5 bases and the J segment 6 bases; nucleotides outside the gene matches: 8. DNA of the CDR3: TGTGCCTGGTGCCCTAGCGGGAGGGCGGGCAATGAGCAGTTCTTC. This gives the protein CAWCPSGRAGNEQFF.

V usage is TRBV29-1 and J usage is TRBJ2-1, with D possibly matching TRBD2 (6 bases). The CDR3 consists of 12 residues. Germline CDR1 is SQVTM and CDR2 is ANQGSEA. V lost 3 bases and J lost 7, with 10 bases in between. The CDR3 nucleotides are TGCAGCGTTGAGGTGGAGGGGAATGAGCAGTTCTTC. Amino acids: CSVEVEGNEQFF.

The chain has TRBV27 and TRBJ2-6; 14 bases are shared with TRBD2. The germline gives CDR1 MNHEY, CDR2 SMNVEV (reference sequence). Losses at the gene ends were 3 bases for V and 0 bases for J; bases not matched to a gene: 4. This CDR3 region has 19 residues. The CDR3 nucleotides read TGTGCCAGCAGTTTCCTCGGACTAGCGGGAGGCTCTGGGGCCAACGTCCTGACTTTC. It codes for CASSFLGLAGGSGANVLTF.

To note about this clone: In the same sample, other DNA sequences code for this CDR3. This chain uses TRBV6-1 with TRBJ1-1; D unresolved. Germline V gene sequence: CDR1 MNHNS, CDR2 SASEGT. This CDR3 region has 12 residues. V was pared by 6 bases and J by 4 bases, with 9 bases between. The CDR3 region has the DNA TGTGCCAGCAGAGAGGGTGGCACTGAAGCTTTCTTT. Amino acids: CASREGGTEAFF.

The gene calls are TRBV6-5 and TRBJ2-1, with no clear D. Trimming removed 5 bases at V and 8 bases at J, with 16 bases between. This CDR3 region has 14 residues. Germline V CDR1 and CDR2: MNHEY, SVGAGI. Here the CDR3 reads CASSPLWVRDEQFF. The CDR3 DNA reads as TGTGCCAGCAGTCCCCTTTGGGTTCGGGATGAGCAGTTCTTC.

The chain recombines TRBV4-3 with TRBJ2-1; 9 nucleotides match TRBD2. The trim removed 3 bases at V and 8 bases at J, leaving 2 bases unmatched. This CDR3 region has 13 residues. Germline V gives CDR1 LGHNA, CDR2 YSLEER. In nucleotides, the CDR3 is TGCGCCAGCAGCCATGCGGGAGGGTATGAGCAGTTCTTC. It translates to CASSHAGGYEQFF.

This clone was seen a few times. V usage is TRBV4-1 and J usage is TRBJ2-3; unclear D gene. V dropped 3 bases and J dropped 5 bases, with 12 bases sitting between them. The CDR3 has 14 amino acids. Germline V gives CDR1 MGHRA, CDR2 YSYEKL. This chain's CDR3 is CASSHPPRGDTQYF. The CDR3 nucleotides read TGCGCCAGCAGCCACCCCCCCCGAGGAGATACGCAGTATTTT.

V is TRBV9 and J is TRBJ1-1; D is perhaps TRBD1 (5 bases). The CDR3 consists of 14 residues. V gave up 2 bases and J gave up 2 bases, with 10 bases separating them. From germline, CDR1 is SGDLS and CDR2 YYNGEE. CDR3 sequence: CASSVGGPNTEAFF. CDR3 nucleotide sequence: TGTGCCAGCAGCGTCGGGGGACCCAACACTGAAGCTTTCTTT.

This clone has only a few counts. An end of the junction does not agree with germline; a read error may underlie this. V gene TRBV6-6 combines with J gene TRBJ1-1; D is uncertain. Germline V gene data show CDR1 as MNHNY and CDR2 as SVGAGI (reference sequence). This CDR3 contains 13 residues. The CDR3 nucleotides are TGTGCCAGCAGCCCTCCGGGAGACACTCAAGCTTTCTTT. It specifies CASSPPGDTQAFF.

Only one count was recorded for this clone. V usage is TRBV18 and J usage is TRBJ1-1, with TRBD1 matching over 7 bases. Looked up from germline, CDR1 is KGHSH and CDR2 is LQKENI. The CDR3 runs 15 residues. J was trimmed by 7 bases and V by 1 base; bases with no gene match: 9. As DNA, the CDR3 is TGTGCCAGCTCACCACTCAAGGGGGCCTTCGGTGAAGCTTTCTTT. Amino acids: CASSPLKGAFGEAFF.

The rearrangement uses TRBV27 and TRBJ2-7; tentative D call: TRBD2 (6 bases). The CDR3 length is 16 residues. Between the trimmed V and J ends, which lost 7 bases and 5 bases, there was a span of 24 bases. Germline CDR1 and CDR2: MNHEY and SMNVEV (reference sequence). CDR3 sequence reads: CASTPSGSPWGDEQYF. The CDR3, as DNA: TGTGCCAGCACCCCCTCGGGGTCCCCCTGGGGGGACGAGCAGTACTTC.

The chain joins TRBV12-5 to TRBJ2-7, with D possibly matching TRBD1 (6 bases). This CDR3 comprises 14 residues. Between the trimmed V and J ends, which lost 6 bases and 3 bases, there was a span of 15 bases. Germline V gene sequence: CDR1 LGHNT, CDR2 FRNRAP. The CDR3 nucleotides read TGTGCTAGTGGCCCACAGGGACCTAGCTACGAGCAGTACTTC. Translated, it gives CASGPQGPSYEQYF. Together with reference TRBV12-5 and TRBJ2-7, the CDR3 gives the full variable domain: DARVTQTPRHKVTEMGQEVTMRCQPILGHNTVFWYRQTMMQGLELLAYFRNRAPLDDSGMPKDRFSAEMPDATLATLKIQPSEPRDSAVYFCASGPQGPSYEQYFGPGTRLTVT.

The V call is TRBV30, the J call TRBJ2-7; TRBD2 might be the D (6 bases). Per the germline V gene, CDR1 is GTSNPN and CDR2 is SVGIG (reference sequence). V shed 3 bases and J shed 5 bases, with 17 bases lying between them. The CDR3 consists of 14 residues. CDR3 nucleotides: TGTGCCTGGAGCCTTGGGGGGAGCAATCACGAGCAGTACTTC. Protein product: CAWSLGGSNHEQYF.

This clone has only a few counts. This chain connects TRBV10-1 to TRBJ2-1; D unresolved. CDR1 is WNHNN, CDR2 SYGVQD, per germline (reference sequence). The CDR3 sequence is 14 residues long. Trimming removed 4 bases at V and 10 bases at J, with 17 bases between. The CDR3 region has the DNA TGCGCCAGCAGTGCCGGTGGAGTCGCGCGGGAGCAGTTCTTC. Translated: CASSAGGVAREQFF.

This clone was picked up a small number of times. This chain connects TRBV4-3 to TRBJ1-1; D unresolved. The CDR3 runs to 16 residues. In germline, CDR1 is LGHNA, CDR2 YSLEER. Trimming shortened V by 0 bases and J by 5 bases, and 16 bases separated the two germline ends. CDR3: CASSQDSRGLMTEAFF. The CDR3 coding sequence is TGCGCCAGCAGCCAAGATTCAAGAGGGTTAATGACTGAAGCTTTCTTT.

A single count supports this clone. The rearrangement joins TRBV6-1 to TRBJ2-7, with D tentatively TRBD2 (6 bases). The CDR3 is made up of 14 amino acids. Looked up from germline, CDR1 is MNHNS and CDR2 is SASEGT. Deletions cut 7 bases from V and 7 bases from J, with 20 bases between. CDR3 residues: CASTQGGAEVEQYF. The CDR3 DNA sequence: TGTGCCAGCACTCAGGGAGGAGCGGAAGTTGAGCAGTACTTC.

The chain recombines TRBV30 with TRBJ1-5; TRBD1 matches 7 bases. The CDR3 is 13 amino acids. Germline CDR1 is GTSNPN and CDR2 is SVGIG (reference sequence). V shed 1 base and J 5 bases; nucleotides not matched to a gene: 2. The CDR3 protein is CAWSAGGYQPQHF. In DNA form, the CDR3 reads TGTGCCTGGAGTGCAGGGGGTTATCAGCCCCAGCATTTT. Based on the CDR3 plus reference TRBV30 and TRBJ1-5, the full variable domain is SQTIHQWPATLVQPVGSPLSLECTVEGTSNPNLYWYRQAAGRGLQLLFYSVGIGQISSEVPQNLSASRPQDRQFILSSKKLLLSDSGFYLCAWSAGGYQPQHFGDGTRLSIL.

The chain links TRBV7-8 to TRBJ2-2; weak D call: TRBD1 (6 bases). Germline CDR1 reads SGHVS; CDR2 reads FQNEAQ. Trimming removed 1 base at V and 2 bases at J, with 14 bases between. CDR3 length: 17 residues. The CDR3 is CASSLGSLRGNTGELFF. Here the CDR3 DNA reads TGTGCCAGCAGCTTAGGTTCTCTCAGGGGTAACACCGGGGAGCTGTTTTTT.

The chain joins TRBV5-4 to TRBJ2-1; TRBD2 matches at 9 bases. Germline lookup yields CDR1 SGHNT and CDR2 YYREEE (reference sequence). This CDR3 is 17 amino acids long. V was clipped by 4 bases and J by 5 bases; unmatched bases: 13. The chain's CDR3 is CASSPIVRLAGHNEQFF. CDR3 sequence (DNA): TGTGCCAGCAGCCCAATAGTGCGGCTAGCGGGACACAATGAGCAGTTCTTC.

The chain uses TRBV5-6 and TRBJ1-2, with 8 bases lining up with TRBD1. The germline V gene encodes CDR1 SGHDT and CDR2 YYEEEE. The CDR3 consists of 14 residues. The V segment lost 4 bases and the J segment 6 bases; nucleotides outside the gene matches: 8. CDR3 sequence reads: CASSRRDRTNGYTF. The DNA for the CDR3 is TGTGCCAGCAGCCGACGGGACAGGACAAATGGCTACACCTTC.

J is TRBJ2-1 and V is TRBV5-1; 13 bases line up with TRBD2. Trimming cost V 4 bases and J 4 bases; bases outside gene matches: 11. The CDR3 extends over 18 amino acids. The germline V gene has CDR1 SGHRS and CDR2 YFSETQ. CDR3 in DNA: TGCGCCAGCAGCCAAACAACCGGGACTAGCGGGGTTTACAATGAGCAGTTCTTC. Translation gives CASSQTTGTSGVYNEQFF.

The chain joins TRBV7-2 to TRBJ1-2; TRBD1 is a possible D gene (5 bases). V was cut by 2 bases and J by 0 bases, with 7 bases left in between. Looked up from germline, CDR1 is SGHTA and CDR2 is FQGNSA. The CDR3 loop spans 14 amino acids. The CDR3 is CASSLSGANYGYTF. The CDR3 DNA reads TGTGCCAGCAGCTTATCGGGGGCTAACTATGGCTACACCTTC.

The V and J genes are TRBV6-5 and TRBJ1-1; maybe TRBD1 (5 bases). The CDR3 is 11 amino acids. With 5 bases removed from V and 7 bases from J, the gap between germline ends came to 8 bases. Germline assignment: CDR1 MNHEY and CDR2 SVGAGI. The CDR3 DNA reads as TGTGCCAGCAGTGCGGGGGTTGAAGCTTTCTTT. Encoded protein: CASSAGVEAFF.

The chain uses TRBV18 and TRBJ1-2, with 9 bases fitting TRBD1. The J segment lost 5 bases and the V segment lost 4 bases, leaving 2 bases of the junction unmatched. This CDR3 is 13 amino acids long. The germline gives CDR1 KGHSH, CDR2 LQKENI. The CDR3 bases are TGTGCCAGCTCACGCGGACAGGGGTATGGCTACACCTTC. Amino acid sequence: CASSRGQGYGYTF. The full variable domain, in which reference TRBV18 and TRBJ1-2 provide the parts outside the CDR3, is NAGVMQNPRHLVRRRGQEARLRCSPMKGHSHVYWYRQLPEEGLKFMVYLQKENIIDESGMPKERFSAEFPKEGPSILRIQQVVRGDSAAYFCASSRGQGYGYTFGSGTRLTVV.

The CDR3, as DNA: TGTGCCAGCAGTTATTCGGACAGGTTGAACACTGAAGCTTTCTTT. Encoded protein: CASSYSDRLNTEAFF. The chain combines TRBV6-6 with TRBJ1-1, with 7 bases lining up with TRBD1. The CDR3 is 15 amino acids. Unmatched junction bases numbered 4, after V lost 3 bases and J lost 0 bases. In germline, CDR1 is MNHNY, CDR2 SVGAGI (reference sequence).